The sequence of this TCR beta chain was determined in a study of shared clonotypes between healthy human individuals. As for the study in general: CD4 naive cells filled three plates per donor, CD4 memory three, CD8 naive two and CD8 memory one.

The assay was immunoSEQ multiplex PCR, and TCRdb's table has in-frame clones only and misses some. The repertoire consists of about 2 million clones, with roughly 96% occurring once and the leading ten covering roughly 0.13%. Negatively enriched CD4+ T cells were divided by CD45RA into naive and memory. Per germline, CDR1 MGHRA and CDR2 YSYEKL. V was pared by 4 bases and J by 1 base, with 10 bases between. CDR3 length: 14 residues. The sequence came from a man younger than 35 in good health. The J gene is TRBJ1-1, the V gene TRBV4-1; D perhaps matches TRBD1 (5 bases). The source material was naive CD4+ T cells sorted from blood. Subset noted: CD45RA+ positively selected. The CDR3, as DNA: TGCGCCAGCAGCCGCCCAGGGACGAACACTGAAGCTTTCTTT. Protein product: CASSRPGTNTEAFF.